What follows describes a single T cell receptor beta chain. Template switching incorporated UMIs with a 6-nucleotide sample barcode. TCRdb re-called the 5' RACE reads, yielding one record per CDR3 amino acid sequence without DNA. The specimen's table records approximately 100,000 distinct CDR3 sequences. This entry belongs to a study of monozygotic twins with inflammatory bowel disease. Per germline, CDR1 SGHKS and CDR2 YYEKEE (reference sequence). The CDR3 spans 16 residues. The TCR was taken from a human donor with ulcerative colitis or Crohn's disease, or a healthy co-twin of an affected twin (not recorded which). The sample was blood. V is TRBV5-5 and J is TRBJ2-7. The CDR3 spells CASSSGVGLRAYEQYF.